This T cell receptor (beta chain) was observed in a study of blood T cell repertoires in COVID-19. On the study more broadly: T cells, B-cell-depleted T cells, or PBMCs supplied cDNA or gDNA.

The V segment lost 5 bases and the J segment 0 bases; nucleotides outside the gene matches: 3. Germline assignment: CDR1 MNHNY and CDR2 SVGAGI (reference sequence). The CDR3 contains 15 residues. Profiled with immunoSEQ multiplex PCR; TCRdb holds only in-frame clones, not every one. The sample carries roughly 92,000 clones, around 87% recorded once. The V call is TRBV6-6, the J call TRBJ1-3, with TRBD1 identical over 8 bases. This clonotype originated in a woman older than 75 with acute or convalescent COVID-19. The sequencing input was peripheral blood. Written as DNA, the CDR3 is TGTGCCAGCAGTCGAACAGGGGGCTCTGGAAACACCATATATTTT. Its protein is CASSRTGGSGNTIYF.